Listed here is a single T cell receptor beta chain. The antigen is not known. This sample is part of a study of monozygotic twins with inflammatory bowel disease. One entry per CDR3 protein, without DNA, is what TCRdb gives after re-calling the 5' RACE reads. The repertoire table contains approximately 140,000 distinct CDR3 sequences. This CDR3 contains 15 residues. The germline CDR1 and CDR2 sequences are DFQATT and SNEGSKA (reference sequence). Study-wide points: Support for any single strong IBD-associated signal or clonotype was not found. Among patients, repertoires may have gained variability from differing immunosuppressive treatments.

The clonotype originates from a human donor with ulcerative colitis or Crohn's disease, or a healthy co-twin of an affected twin (not recorded which). The V gene is TRBV20-1, the J gene TRBJ2-1; TCRdb indicates TRBD2, and absent DNA this call remains unverified. Sequenced input: blood. The CDR3 sequence: CSARVSAVPGDEQFF.